This TCR beta chain was captured in a study of T cell repertoires in cytomegalovirus infection. Turning to the study itself: Recently identified HLA-C-restricted CMV epitopes were used, and well-studied HLA-B-restricted CMV epitopes were used as well.

A remark on this clonotype: What it binds is not known.

Germline CDR1 reads SGHVS; CDR2 reads FQNEAQ. V lost 1 base and J 4 bases, leaving 19 bases between the germline ends. There are 18 residues in the CDR3. Whole-study results and caveats: What dominated the ex vivo response were HLA-C-restricted CMV-specific TCR beta clonotypes.

MiXCR, applied by TCRdb to the reads, yields one record per CDR3 protein. Found here are some 500,000 distinct CDR3 sequences, more than 30% of them singletons; the top ten hold roughly 15%. Source: cultured PBMCs, taken from culture after CMV antigen stimulation. This sequence joins TRBV7-8 and TRBJ1-4; D is unclear. This TCR derives from a human donor in good health (CMV status not recorded). Some clones in this sample may be carry-over from other donors' samples. The DNA of the CDR3 is TGTGCCAGCAGCTTAGGAGCTTGGACGAAGTCCCTTAATGAAAAACTGTTTTTT. Its protein is CASSLGAWTKSLNEKLFF.